This TCR beta chain was documented in a study of CD8 T cells in Susac syndrome. Negative isolation yielded the CD8+ and CD4+ T cells, while FACS enriched the TEMRA cells. RNA amounts of about 0.5 to 1 ug underwent reverse transcription with random hexamers. The amplification used immunoSEQ multiplex PCR on TCR beta CDR3; it spanned 54 Vbeta and 13 Jbeta. TCRdb independently ran MiXCR on the immunoSEQ multiplex PCR reads; one entry per CDR3 protein. The repertoire holds roughly 200,000 distinct CDR3 sequences, over 85% seen once, with 0.085% to 0.11% in the top ten. V gave up 2 bases and J gave up 2 bases, with 10 bases separating them. The CDR3 runs to 15 residues. The germline gives CDR1 MNHEY, CDR2 SMNVEV (reference sequence).

Sequencing was done on a sample of CD4+ T cells from PBMCs. The clonotype comes from a human donor in good health. The rearrangement joins TRBV27 to TRBJ1-5; D gene uncertain. CDR3 protein: CASSLGSGGNQPQHF. The CDR3 nucleotides are TGTGCCAGCAGTTTAGGTTCCGGCGGCAATCAGCCCCAGCATTTT.